A single T cell receptor (beta chain) is shown here with its context. Its target is unknown. The V and J ends lost 1 base and 4 bases respectively, with 11 bases between them. Germline loops: CDR1 DFQATT, CDR2 SNEGSKA (reference sequence). CDR3 length: 14 amino acids. The diagnoses drew upon clinical symptoms, serum thyroxine and TRAb, thyroid ultrasound and orbital computed tomography. TCR beta CDR3 sequences were amplified from RNA transcripts. The primer set for the first-round RT-PCR of the TCR CDR3 was HTBI. Using its own MiXCR run on the multiplex PCR reads, TCRdb lists one record per CDR3 protein. Here the sample spans some 490,000 distinct CDR3 sequences, approximately 23% being singletons. This record belongs to a study of T cells in Graves' hyperthyroidism and ophthalmopathy. Study-wide background: Before any treatment, at initial diagnosis, peripheral blood was collected. Study-level points and caveats: Ophthalmopathy onset followed model prediction by a median approximately seven months.

Sequencing was performed on blood. The TCR comes from a woman aged 70 to 79 with Graves' ophthalmopathy. The rearrangement links TRBV20-1 to TRBJ2-1; the D gene is possibly TRBD2 (5 bases). CDR3 amino acids: CSARVRAVYNEQFF. CDR3 DNA: TGCAGTGCTAGAGTGAGAGCGGTGTACAATGAGCAGTTCTTC.